This passage covers 12 T cell receptor beta chains from one sample sequenced in a study of T cells in Graves' hyperthyroidism and ophthalmopathy. RNA transcripts provided the source from which TCR beta CDR3 regions were amplified. First-round RT-PCR targeting the TCR CDR3 was performed with the HTBI primer set. Using its own MiXCR run on the multiplex PCR reads, TCRdb lists one record per CDR3 protein. The top ten clones hold around 8% of a sample with some 300,000 distinct CDR3 sequences, roughly 15% of them seen once. Source material: blood. These receptors came from a middle-aged woman with Graves' hyperthyroidism.

This clonotype was seen ten or more times. V and J are TRBV7-2 and TRBJ2-2; D is unresolved. Germline V gene data show CDR1 as SGHTA and CDR2 as FQGNSA. The CDR3 covers 14 residues. The V end lost 3 bases, the J end lost 7 bases, and 12 bases lay between the germline ends. The CDR3 loop is CASSFYSTNGELFF. CDR3 sequence (DNA): TGTGCCAGCAGCTTCTACTCTACGAACGGGGAGCTGTTTTTT.

This clonotype was counted ten times or more. The chain carries TRBV7-8 and TRBJ2-6, with D unresolved. Germline V gene data show CDR1 as SGHVS and CDR2 as FQNEAQ. V shed 2 bases and J shed 0 bases, with 8 bases lying between them. CDR3 length: 16 amino acids. CDR3 residues: CASSLQVPSGANVLTF. In nucleotides, the CDR3 is TGTGCCAGCAGCTTACAGGTGCCCTCTGGGGCCAACGTCCTGACTTTC. The full variable domain, with the rest looked up from reference TRBV7-8 and TRBJ2-6, is GAGVSQSPRYKVAKRGQDVALRCDPISGHVSLFWYQQALGQGPEFLTYFQNEAQLDKSGLPSDRFFAERPEGSVSTLKIQRTQQEDSAVYLCASSLQVPSGANVLTFGAGSRLTVL.

This clonotype occurred many times. This chain uses TRBV13 with TRBJ2-7; TRBD2 matches at 9 bases. Germline trimming cut 1 base from V and 3 bases from J; bases unmatched to any gene: 10. The CDR3 has 17 amino acids. Germline V gene lookup returns CDR1 PRHDT and CDR2 FYEKMQ (reference sequence). The CDR3 loop reads CASSLESSGDFDYEQYF. The DNA of the CDR3 is TGTGCCAGCAGCTTAGAATCTAGCGGGGACTTTGACTACGAGCAGTACTTC.

This clonotype was observed many times. The chain uses TRBV28 and TRBJ1-2; D remains unclear. The germline V gene encodes CDR1 MDHEN and CDR2 SYDVKM. The V end lost 6 bases, the J end lost 0 bases, and 2 bases lay between the germline ends. The CDR3 covers 11 residues. In DNA, the CDR3 is TGTGCCAGCAGGTCTAACTATGGCTACACCTTC. Its translation: CASRSNYGYTF.

The V gene is TRBV10-2, the J gene TRBJ2-1, with TRBD2 matching 8 bases. Germline CDR1 is WSHSY and CDR2 is SAAADI. This CDR3 is 14 amino acids long. The trim removed 2 bases at V and 4 bases at J, leaving 1 base unmatched. CDR3 sequence reads: CASSEPGGYNEQFF. Here the CDR3 DNA reads TGCGCCAGCAGTGAGCCGGGAGGGTACAATGAGCAGTTCTTC.

This clonotype was seen repeatedly, ten times or more. The V and J genes are TRBV25-1 and TRBJ2-2; D call uncertain. This CDR3 contains 13 residues. With 3 bases removed from V and 2 bases from J, the gap between germline ends came to 4 bases. In germline, CDR1 is MGHDK, CDR2 SYGVNS. The CDR3 region has the DNA TGTGCCAGCAGTGATCAAAACACCGGGGAGCTGTTTTTT. Translation gives CASSDQNTGELFF.

This clonotype was recorded only once. The chain has TRBV5-1 and TRBJ2-7, with D perhaps matching TRBD2 (5 bases). This CDR3 has 14 residues. Germline V gives CDR1 SGHRS, CDR2 YFSETQ. Trimming left V 4 bases short and J 3 bases short, with 14 bases between. The CDR3 is CASSQWTRNYEQYF. Here the CDR3 DNA reads TGCGCCAGCAGCCAATGGACTCGAAACTACGAGCAGTACTTC.

This clonotype was seen many times. This chain joins TRBV10-3 and TRBJ1-1; D gene uncertain. Trimming removed 3 bases from V and 1 base from J, with 6 bases in between. This CDR3 region has 13 residues. Germline V CDR1 and CDR2: ENHRY, SYGVKD. In nucleotides, the CDR3 is TGTGCCATCAGTGACCACACGAACACTGAAGCTTTCTTT. This sequence encodes CAISDHTNTEAFF.

This clonotype was observed at least ten times. The CDR3: CASSPGLALSGEQYF. CDR3 sequence (DNA): TGTGCCAGTAGTCCGGGACTAGCACTCTCGGGGGAGCAGTACTTC. The V and J genes are TRBV19 and TRBJ2-7; 9 nucleotides line up with TRBD2. The CDR3 totals 15 residues. CDR1 and CDR2 from the germline V gene are LNHDA and SQIVND (reference sequence). Trimming removed 5 bases from V and 7 bases from J; junction bases left unmatched: 12.

The sample holds many counts of this clonotype. V and J are TRBV19 and TRBJ1-1, with D perhaps matching TRBD1 (6 bases). The CDR3 is made up of 14 amino acids. V was trimmed by 10 bases and J by 0 bases, leaving 15 bases between them. Germline V gene lookup returns CDR1 LNHDA and CDR2 SQIVND (reference sequence). The CDR3 is CATARGGLNTEAFF. The CDR3 DNA follows: TGTGCCACCGCACGGGGGGGCTTGAACACTGAAGCTTTCTTT.

This clonotype was found many times. The chain links TRBV29-1 to TRBJ1-5, with a possible D match to TRBD1 (5 bases). Germline CDR1 is SQVTM and CDR2 is ANQGSEA. The V and J ends lost 2 bases and 2 bases respectively, with 10 bases between them. The CDR3 spans 14 residues. DNA for the CDR3: TGCAGCGTTGAATCAGGGAACGGCAATCAGCCCCAGCATTTT. Its translation is CSVESGNGNQPQHF.

At least ten counts were recorded for this clonotype. The CDR3 reads CASSLTAGGPGNEQFF. DNA for the CDR3: TGCGCCAGCAGCTTGACAGCGGGAGGGCCGGGGAATGAGCAGTTCTTC. The chain links TRBV5-1 to TRBJ2-1, with TRBD2 identical over 10 bases. CDR1 and CDR2 (germline): SGHRS, YFSETQ. This CDR3 has 16 residues. V dropped 1 base and J dropped 7; count of bases not matched to a gene: 8.